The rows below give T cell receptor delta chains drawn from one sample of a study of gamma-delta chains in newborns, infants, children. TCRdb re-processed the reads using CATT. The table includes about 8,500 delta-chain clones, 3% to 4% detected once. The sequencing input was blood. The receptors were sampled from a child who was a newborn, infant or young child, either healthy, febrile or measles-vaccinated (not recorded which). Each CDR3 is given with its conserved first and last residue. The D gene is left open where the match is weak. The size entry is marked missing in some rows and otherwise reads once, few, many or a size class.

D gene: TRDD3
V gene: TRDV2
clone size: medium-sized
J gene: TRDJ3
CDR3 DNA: TGTGCCTGTGATACTGGGGGACTTGCTAGCTCCTGGGACACCCGACAGATGTTTTTC
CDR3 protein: CACDTGGLASSWDTRQMFF

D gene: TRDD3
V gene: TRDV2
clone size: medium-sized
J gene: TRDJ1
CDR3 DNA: TGTGCCTGTGACACCGTACTGGGGGATACCGATAAACTCATCTTT
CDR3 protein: CACDTVLGDTDKLIF

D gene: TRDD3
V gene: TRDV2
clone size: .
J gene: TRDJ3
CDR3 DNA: TGTGCCTGTGACACCCTACTGGGGATTTCTTCCCACTCCTGGGACACCCGACAGATGTTTTTC
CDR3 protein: CACDTLLGISSHSWDTRQMFF

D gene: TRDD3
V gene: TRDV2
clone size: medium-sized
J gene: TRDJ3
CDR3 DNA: TGTGCCTGTGACTCGCTGGGGGATACAACCCGACAGATGTTTTTC
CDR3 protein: CACDSLGDTTRQMFF

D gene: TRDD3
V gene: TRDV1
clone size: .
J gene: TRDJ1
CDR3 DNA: TGTGCTCTTGGGGAACTCGGGATACATAAACTCATCTTT
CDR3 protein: CALGELGIHKLIF

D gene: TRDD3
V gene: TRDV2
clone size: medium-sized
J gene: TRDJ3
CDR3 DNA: TGTGCCTGTGACAAAGTACTGGGGGATACCTCCTGGGACACCCGACAGATGTTTTTC
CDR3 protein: CACDKVLGDTSWDTRQMFF

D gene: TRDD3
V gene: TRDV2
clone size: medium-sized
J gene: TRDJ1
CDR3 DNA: TGTGCCTGTGACATACTGGGGGGGACTTACACCGATAAACTCATCTTT
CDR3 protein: CACDILGGTYTDKLIF

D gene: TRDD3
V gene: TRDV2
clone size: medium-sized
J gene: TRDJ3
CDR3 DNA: TGTGCCTGTGACACCGGATTCTGTACTCTGGGGGATTCCTCCTGGGACACCCGACAGATGTTTTTC
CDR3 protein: CACDTGFCTLGDSSWDTRQMFF

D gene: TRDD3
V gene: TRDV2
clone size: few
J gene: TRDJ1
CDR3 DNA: TGTGCTTGTGACACGTTACTGGGGGTACCCACCGATAAACTCATCTTT
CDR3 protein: CACDTLLGVPTDKLIF

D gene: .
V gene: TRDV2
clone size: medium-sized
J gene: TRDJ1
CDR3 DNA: TGTGCCTGTGACACCCTGCGGACCCGCGACGATAAACTCATCTTT
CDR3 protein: CACDTLRTRDDKLIF

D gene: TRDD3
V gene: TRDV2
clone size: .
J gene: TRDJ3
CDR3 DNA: TGTGCCTGTGACTCCCTGGATACTGGGGGGGGCTCCTGGGACACCCGACAGATGTTTTTC
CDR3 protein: CACDSLDTGGGSWDTRQMFF

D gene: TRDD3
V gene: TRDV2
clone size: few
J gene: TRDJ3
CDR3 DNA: TGTGCCTGTGACACCGTTGGGGGATATAGCCGGGACACCCGACAGATGTTTTTC
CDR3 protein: CACDTVGGYSRDTRQMFF

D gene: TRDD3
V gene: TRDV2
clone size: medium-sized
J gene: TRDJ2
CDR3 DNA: TGTGCCTGTGACACCCTGGGGGATACTGCTTTGACAGCACAACTCTTCTTT
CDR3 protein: CACDTLGDTALTAQLFF

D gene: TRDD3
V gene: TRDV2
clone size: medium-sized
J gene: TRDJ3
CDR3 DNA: TGTGCCTGTGACACCGTGCTGGGGGACCGCTCCTGGGACACCCGACAGATGTTTTTC
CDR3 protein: CACDTVLGDRSWDTRQMFF

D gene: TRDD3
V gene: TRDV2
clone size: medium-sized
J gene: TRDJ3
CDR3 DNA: TGTGCCTGTGACACCGTGGGGGATACCCACTCCTGGGACACCCGACAGATGTTTTTC
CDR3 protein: CACDTVGDTHSWDTRQMFF

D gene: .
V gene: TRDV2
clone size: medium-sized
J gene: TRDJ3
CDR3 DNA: TGTGCCTGTGACACCGTCGGATATGACACCCGACAGATGTTTTTC
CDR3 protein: CACDTVGYDTRQMFF

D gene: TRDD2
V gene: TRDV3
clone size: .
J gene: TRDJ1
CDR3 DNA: TGTTCCTCAGGCCTTCCTAAGGTATCTGGGGCTTTCTGGGGCACCGATAAACTCATCTTT
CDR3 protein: CSSGLPKVSGAFWGTDKLIF

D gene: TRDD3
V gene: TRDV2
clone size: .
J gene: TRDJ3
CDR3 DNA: TGTGCCTGTGACGTACTGGGGGATAAGAGCTCCTGGGACACCCGACAGATGTTCTTC
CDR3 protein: CACDVLGDKSSWDTRQMFF

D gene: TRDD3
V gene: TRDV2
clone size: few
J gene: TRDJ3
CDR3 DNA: TGTGCCTGTGACAATACTGGGGGATTTCCCAGCTCCTGGGACACCCGACAGGTGTTTTTC
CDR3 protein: CACDNTGGFPSSWDTRQVFF

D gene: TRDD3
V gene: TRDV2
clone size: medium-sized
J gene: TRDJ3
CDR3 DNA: TGTGCCTGTGACACCTGGGGATACTCCTGGGACACCCGACAGATGTTTTTC
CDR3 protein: CACDTWGYSWDTRQMFF

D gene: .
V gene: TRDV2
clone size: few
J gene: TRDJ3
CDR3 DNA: TGTGCCTGCGACACTGTACTGTCCAGCTCCTGGGACACCCGACAGATGTTTTTC
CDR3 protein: CACDTVLSSSWDTRQMFF

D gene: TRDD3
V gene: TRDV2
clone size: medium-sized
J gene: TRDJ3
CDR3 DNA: TGTGCCTGTGACACCGTGGGGGATACCTGGGACACCCGACAGATGTTTTTC
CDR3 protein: CACDTVGDTWDTRQMFF

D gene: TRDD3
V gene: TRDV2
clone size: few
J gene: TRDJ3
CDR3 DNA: TGTGCCTGTGACACCGGCTGGGGGATAGCCCCCTGGGACACCCGACAGATGTTTTTC
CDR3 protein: CACDTGWGIAPWDTRQMFF

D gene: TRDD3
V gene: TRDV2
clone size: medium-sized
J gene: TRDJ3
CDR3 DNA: TGTGCCTGTGATCTACTGGGGGAGAGCTCCTGGGACACCCGACAGATGTTTTTC
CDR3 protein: CACDLLGESSWDTRQMFF

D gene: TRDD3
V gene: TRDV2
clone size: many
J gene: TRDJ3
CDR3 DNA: TGTGCCTGTGACACCGTGGGGGATACGAGCTCCTGGGACACCCGACAGATGTTTTTC
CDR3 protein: CACDTVGDTSSWDTRQMFF

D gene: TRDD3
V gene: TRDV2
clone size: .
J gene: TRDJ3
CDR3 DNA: TGTGCCTGTGACACCGAAACTGGGGGATACGCTTGGTCCTGGGACACCCGACAGACGTTTTTC
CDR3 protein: CACDTETGGYAWSWDTRQTFF

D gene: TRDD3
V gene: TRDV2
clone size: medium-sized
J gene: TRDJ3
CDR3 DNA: TGTGCCTGTGACACCGGGGGATACGCGGACTGGGACACCCGACAGATGTTTTTC
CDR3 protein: CACDTGGYADWDTRQMFF

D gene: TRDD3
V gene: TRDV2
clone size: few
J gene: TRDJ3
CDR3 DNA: TGTGCCTGTGACACCGTTACTGGGGGATACGGTTCCTGGGACACCCGACAGATGTTTTTC
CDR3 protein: CACDTVTGGYGSWDTRQMFF

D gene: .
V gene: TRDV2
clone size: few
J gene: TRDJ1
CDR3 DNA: TGTGCCTGTGACACTGGGGGGTACGGGTACACCGATAAACTCATCTTT
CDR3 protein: CACDTGGYGYTDKLIF

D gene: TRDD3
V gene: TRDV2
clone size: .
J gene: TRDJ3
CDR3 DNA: TGTGCCTGTGACTCCTTATACTGGGGGATACGCAGCTCCTGGGACACCCGACAGATGTTTTTC
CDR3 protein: CACDSLYWGIRSSWDTRQMFF

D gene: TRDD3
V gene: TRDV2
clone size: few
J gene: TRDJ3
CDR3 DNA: TGTGCCTGTGACACCGTACTGGGGGATACTTCGCCTTCCTGGGACACCCGACAGATGTTTTTC
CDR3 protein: CACDTVLGDTSPSWDTRQMFF

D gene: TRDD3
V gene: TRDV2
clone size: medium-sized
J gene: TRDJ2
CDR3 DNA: TGTGCCTGTGACGTACTGGGGCTTACTTTGACAGCACAACTCTTCTTT
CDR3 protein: CACDVLGLTLTAQLFF

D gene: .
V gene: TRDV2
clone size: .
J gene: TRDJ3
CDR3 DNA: TGTGCCTGTGACACGGTGGGGGCCCTCTCCTGGGATACCCGACAGATGTTTTTC
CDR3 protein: CACDTVGALSWDTRQMFF

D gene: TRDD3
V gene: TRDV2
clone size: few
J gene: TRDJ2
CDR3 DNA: TGTGCCTGTGACACCGTACTGGGGGATACGCGGGAATCTTTGACAGCACAACCCTTCTTT
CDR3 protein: CACDTVLGDTRESLTAQPFF

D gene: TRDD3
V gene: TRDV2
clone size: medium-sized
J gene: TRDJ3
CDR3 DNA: TGTGCCTGTGACGCGGCGTACTGGGGGATCTCCTCCTGGGACACCCGACAGATGTTTTTC
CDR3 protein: CACDAAYWGISSWDTRQMFF

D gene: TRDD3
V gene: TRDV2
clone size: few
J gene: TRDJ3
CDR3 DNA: TGTGCCTGTGACAGGGGGGGATACAACTCCTGGGACACCCGACAGATGTTTTTC
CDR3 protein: CACDRGGYNSWDTRQMFF

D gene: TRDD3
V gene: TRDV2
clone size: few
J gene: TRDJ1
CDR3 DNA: TGTGCCCGTGACACCTGGGGGACACGGGGCGATAAACTCATCTTT
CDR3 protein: CARDTWGTRGDKLIF

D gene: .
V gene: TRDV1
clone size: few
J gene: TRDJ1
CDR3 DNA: TGTGCTCTTGGGATACGTAGCGGGGATAAACTCATCTTT
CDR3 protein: CALGIRSGDKLIF

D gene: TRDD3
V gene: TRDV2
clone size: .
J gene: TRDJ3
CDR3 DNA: TGTGCCTGTGACTGGCTACTGGGGGACGACTCCTGGGACACCCGACAGATGTTTTTC
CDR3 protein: CACDWLLGDDSWDTRQMFF

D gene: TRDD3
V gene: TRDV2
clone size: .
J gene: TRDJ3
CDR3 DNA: TGTGCCTGTGGCACTGGGGGATATTTAACCTGGGACACCCGACAGATGTTTTTC
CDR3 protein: CACGTGGYLTWDTRQMFF

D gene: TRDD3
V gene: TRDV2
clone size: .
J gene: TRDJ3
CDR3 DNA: TGTGCCTGTGACACCGTACTGGGGGATAAGGCCAGCTCCTGGGACACCCGACAGATGTTTTTC
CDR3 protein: CACDTVLGDKASSWDTRQMFF